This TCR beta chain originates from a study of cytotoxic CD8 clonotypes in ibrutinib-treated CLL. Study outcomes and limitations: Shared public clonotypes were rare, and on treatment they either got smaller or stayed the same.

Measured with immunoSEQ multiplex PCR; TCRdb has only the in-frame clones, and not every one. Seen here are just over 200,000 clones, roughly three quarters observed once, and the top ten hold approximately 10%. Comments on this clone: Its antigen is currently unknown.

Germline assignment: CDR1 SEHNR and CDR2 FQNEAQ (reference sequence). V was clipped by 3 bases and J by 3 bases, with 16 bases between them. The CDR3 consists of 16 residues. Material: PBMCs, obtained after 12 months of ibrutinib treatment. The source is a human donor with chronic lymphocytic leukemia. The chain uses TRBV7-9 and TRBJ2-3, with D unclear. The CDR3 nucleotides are TGTGCCAGCAGCTTGAGACCTCTCAAGAGGACAGATACGCAGTATTTT. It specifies CASSLRPLKRTDTQYF.